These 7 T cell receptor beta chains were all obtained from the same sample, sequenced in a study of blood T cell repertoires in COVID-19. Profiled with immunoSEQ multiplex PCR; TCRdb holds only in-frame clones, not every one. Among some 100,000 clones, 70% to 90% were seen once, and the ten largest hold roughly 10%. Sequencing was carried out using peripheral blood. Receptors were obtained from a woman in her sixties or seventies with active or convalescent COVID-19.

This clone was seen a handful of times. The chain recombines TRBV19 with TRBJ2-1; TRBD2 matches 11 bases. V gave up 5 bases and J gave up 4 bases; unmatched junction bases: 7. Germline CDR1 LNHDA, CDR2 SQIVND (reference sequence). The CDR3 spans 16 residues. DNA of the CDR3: TGTGCCAGTAGTCCGGCTAGCGGGGGGATTTACAATGAGCAGTTCTTC. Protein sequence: CASSPASGGIYNEQFF.

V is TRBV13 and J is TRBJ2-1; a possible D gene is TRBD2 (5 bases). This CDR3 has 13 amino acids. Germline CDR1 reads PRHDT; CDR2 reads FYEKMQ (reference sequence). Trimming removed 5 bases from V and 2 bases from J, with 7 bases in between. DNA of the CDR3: TGTGCCAGCAGCCCGGGGACCTACAATGAGCAGTTCTTC. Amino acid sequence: CASSPGTYNEQFF.

The CDR3 DNA follows: TGCGCCAGCAGCCAAGAGCCCCCCCTAGGCCAAGAGACCCAGTACTTC. Protein sequence: CASSQEPPLGQETQYF. The rearrangement uses TRBV4-1 and TRBJ2-5; no clear D. Looked up from germline, CDR1 is MGHRA and CDR2 is YSYEKL. The germline V and J ends were trimmed by 0 bases and 1 base, with 12 bases remaining between them. This CDR3 has 16 residues.

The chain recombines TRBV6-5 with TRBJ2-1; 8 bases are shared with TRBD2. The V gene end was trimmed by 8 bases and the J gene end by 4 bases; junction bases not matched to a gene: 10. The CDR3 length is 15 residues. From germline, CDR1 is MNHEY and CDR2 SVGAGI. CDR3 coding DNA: TGTGCCAGCTATCCACCGGGGGGGTTGTACAATGAGCAGTTCTTC. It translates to CASYPPGGLYNEQFF.

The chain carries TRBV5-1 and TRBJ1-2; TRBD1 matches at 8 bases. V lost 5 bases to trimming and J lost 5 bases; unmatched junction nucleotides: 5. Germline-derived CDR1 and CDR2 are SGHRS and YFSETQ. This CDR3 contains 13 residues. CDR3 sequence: CASSTQGAYGYTF. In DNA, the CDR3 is TGCGCCAGCAGTACGCAGGGGGCTTATGGCTACACCTTC.

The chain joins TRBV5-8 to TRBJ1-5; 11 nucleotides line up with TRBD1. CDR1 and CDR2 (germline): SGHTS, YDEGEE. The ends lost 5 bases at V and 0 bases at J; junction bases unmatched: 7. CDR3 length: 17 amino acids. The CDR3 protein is CASRPGTGGTSNQPQHF. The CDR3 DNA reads TGTGCCAGCAGACCCGGGACAGGGGGAACTAGCAATCAGCCCCAGCATTTT.

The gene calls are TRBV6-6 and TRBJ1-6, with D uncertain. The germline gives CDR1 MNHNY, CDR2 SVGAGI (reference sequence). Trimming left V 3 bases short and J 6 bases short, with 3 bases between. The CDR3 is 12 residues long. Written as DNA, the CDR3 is TGTGCCAGCAGTTATATTAATTCACCCCTCCACTTT. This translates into CASSYINSPLHF.